Below, 32 T cell receptor beta chains from the same sample are listed, as sequenced in a study of OX40 agonist ivuxolimab in advanced cancers. Some clones are missing from TCRdb's copy, which holds only in-frame ones; the method was immunoSEQ multiplex PCR. Of just under 65,000 clones in the sample, 80% to 90% were seen once. This sample comprised CD4+ or CD8+ T cells sorted from blood, obtained in a trial of the OX40 agonist ivuxolimab. These receptors were collected from an adult with an advanced solid tumor such as melanoma, head and neck, liver or kidney cancer.

CDR3 protein: CASSYNLQGKSLHF. For the CDR3, the DNA is TGTGCCAGCAGTTACAATCTACAGGGGAAATCCCTCCACTTT. The chain is built from TRBV6-6 and TRBJ1-6; TRBD1 matches at 7 bases. The CDR3 runs to 14 residues. In germline, CDR1 is MNHNY, CDR2 SVGAGI (reference sequence). V shed 2 bases, J shed 14 bases, and the junction held 9 bases outside the gene matches.

The genes are TRBV20-1 and TRBJ2-7; 8 bases agree with TRBD1. Germline V gene lookup returns CDR1 DFQATT and CDR2 SNEGSKA (reference sequence). CDR3 length equals 11 residues. The V gene end was trimmed by 6 bases and the J gene end by 5 bases; junction bases not matched to a gene: 3. CDR3 DNA: TGCAGTGCCACGACAGGGGACGAGCAGTACTTC. As protein: CSATTGDEQYF.

V is TRBV6-6 and J is TRBJ2-3; D may be TRBD1 or TRBD2 (6 bases each). Trimming removed 9 bases from V and 1 base from J, with 14 bases in between. The V gene's germline CDR1 is MNHNY and CDR2 SVGAGI (reference sequence). This CDR3 has 14 amino acids. CDR3 in DNA: TGTGCCAGTTCAGGGGACTTGGGCACAGATACGCAGTATTTT. Its translation: CASSGDLGTDTQYF.

The chain combines TRBV19 with TRBJ1-3; 7 positions agree with TRBD1. V was pared by 8 bases and J by 2 bases, with 3 bases of the junction left unmatched. Germline values: CDR1 LNHDA, CDR2 SQIVND (reference sequence). CDR3 size: 13 residues. The CDR3 is CASGGGTGNTIYF. CDR3 coding DNA: TGTGCCAGTGGAGGGGGCACTGGAAACACCATATATTTT.

This chain links TRBV6-4 with TRBJ2-7; 10 bases agree with TRBD2. Germline V gene sequence: CDR1 MRHNA, CDR2 SNTAGT. J was trimmed by 9 bases and V by 0 bases; bases with no gene match: 5. This CDR3 spans 14 amino acids. This chain's CDR3 is CASSDSGTSARQYF. The CDR3 nucleotides read TGTGCCAGCAGTGACTCAGGGACTAGCGCTCGGCAGTACTTC.

CDR3 sequence: CAISETGVSDTQYF. The DNA of the CDR3 is TGTGCCATCAGTGAGACAGGGGTATCAGATACGCAGTATTTT. The chain couples TRBV10-3 to TRBJ2-3; 7 positions agree with TRBD1. The germline gives CDR1 ENHRY, CDR2 SYGVKD. Trimming removed 2 bases from V and 4 bases from J; junction bases left unmatched: 3. This CDR3 has 14 residues.

The gene calls are TRBV5-1 and TRBJ2-1, with 11 bases aligning to TRBD2. Looked up from germline, CDR1 is SGHRS and CDR2 is YFSETQ. The J segment lost 6 bases and the V segment lost 0 bases, leaving 5 bases of the junction unmatched. CDR3 length: 16 amino acids. CDR3 bases: TGCGCCAGCAGCTTGGGACTAGCGGGGCCCATCAATGAGCAGTTCTTC. It is translated as CASSLGLAGPINEQFF. Full variable domain (missing parts from reference TRBV5-1 and TRBJ2-1): KAGVTQTPRYLIKTRGQQVTLSCSPISGHRSVSWYQQTPGQGLQFLFEYFSETQRNKGNFPGRFSGRQFSNSRSEMNVSTLELGDSALYLCASSLGLAGPINEQFFGPGTRLTVL.

This chain links TRBV28 with TRBJ2-5; D is unclear. Trimming shortened V by 2 bases and J by 5 bases, and 9 bases separated the two germline ends. Germline V CDR1 and CDR2: MDHEN, SYDVKM. The CDR3 sequence is 13 residues long. CDR3 nucleotide sequence: TGTGCCAGCAGTTTAAGAGGAGTGGAGACCCAGTACTTC. Translated: CASSLRGVETQYF.

V and J are TRBV7-2 and TRBJ2-5; D is undetermined. The CDR3 covers 13 residues. The V gene lost 0 bases and the J gene lost 10 bases, with 12 bases spanning the gap. The germline CDR1 and CDR2 sequences are SGHTA and FQGNSA. CDR3 sequence reads: CASSLAYSSFQYF. In DNA form, the CDR3 reads TGTGCCAGCAGCTTAGCATACTCGTCCTTCCAGTACTTC.

The chain joins TRBV15 to TRBJ2-1, with D perhaps given as TRBD1 or TRBD2 (6 bases each). This CDR3 is 13 amino acids long. Trimming took off 6 bases at V and 8 bases at J, with 14 bases between the two ends. Germline V gene sequence: CDR1 LNHNV, CDR2 YYDKDF (reference sequence). CDR3 amino acids: CATSKRGQYEQFF. The CDR3 DNA follows: TGTGCCACCAGTAAACGGGGGCAATATGAGCAGTTCTTC.

The table lists this clone with a count of one. This chain joins TRBV2 and TRBJ1-2; D is perhaps TRBD1 (6 bases). CDR3 size: 13 residues. Germline CDR1 and CDR2: SNHLY and FYNNEI. V was clipped by 3 bases and J by 4 bases, with 9 bases between them. CDR3 coding DNA: TGTGCCAGCAGTGATACCAGGGGCTATGGCTACACCTTC. The encoded protein is CASSDTRGYGYTF.

The chain has TRBV5-5 and TRBJ1-3, with D uncertain. The V end was cut by 5 bases, the J end by 7 bases, with 7 bases between. CDR1 SGHKS and CDR2 YYEKEE come from the germline V gene (reference sequence). The CDR3 length is 11 residues. The CDR3 here is CASRNWNTIYF. The CDR3 DNA sequence: TGTGCCAGCAGGAACTGGAACACCATATATTTT.

The gene calls are TRBV5-1 and TRBJ2-5; 8 positions agree with TRBD1. J was trimmed by 4 bases and V by 0 bases; bases with no gene match: 5. CDR3 length equals 15 residues. CDR1 is SGHRS and CDR2 is YFSETQ in the germline V gene. The DNA for the CDR3 is TGCGCCAGCAGCTTGGGTCCAGGACAGGGAGAGACCCAGTACTTC. Translation: CASSLGPGQGETQYF.

This chain joins TRBV5-1 and TRBJ2-7, with D hard to call. The CDR3 totals 13 residues. Trimming cost V 5 bases and J 0 bases, with 9 bases left between them. Germline CDR1 reads SGHRS; CDR2 reads YFSETQ. This CDR3 is CASRADGSYEQYF. CDR3 bases: TGCGCCAGCAGGGCCGACGGCTCCTACGAGCAGTACTTC.

This clone has more than one count but fewer than ten. This CDR3 fails to terminate in the conserved phenylalanine or tryptophan, so it likely reflects a read error. No DNA is shown, since the ends of the CDR3 on it are uncertain; the CDR3 is the one TCRdb lists. CDR3 region: CASSLAPRGADFSY. V is TRBV5-6 and J is TRBJ1-2. Germline lookup yields CDR1 SGHDT and CDR2 YYEEEE. Counting both end residues, the CDR3 totals 14 amino acids.

V and J are TRBV19 and TRBJ1-5, with D perhaps matching TRBD1 (5 bases). The CDR3 has 13 residues. Trimming pared 2 bases from V and 5 bases from J, leaving 7 bases between. Looked up from germline, CDR1 is LNHDA and CDR2 is SQIVND (reference sequence). The CDR3 nucleotides read TGTGCCAGTAGTATATGGGGCGATCAGCCCCAGCATTTT. Protein: CASSIWGDQPQHF.

The count of this clone is one. The chain is built from TRBV10-1 and TRBJ2-1; D may be TRBD2 (5 bases). The V end lost 5 bases, the J end lost 6 bases, and 17 bases lay between the germline ends. This CDR3 region has 15 residues. The V gene's germline CDR1 is WNHNN and CDR2 SYGVQD (reference sequence). The CDR3 spells CASSYQTTSGNEQFF. The CDR3 coding sequence is TGCGCCAGCAGTTACCAGACTACCTCGGGCAATGAGCAGTTCTTC.

The chain recombines TRBV13 with TRBJ1-1, with no clear D. V was shortened by 10 bases and J by 3 bases, with 18 bases between the two germline ends. The germline V gene has CDR1 PRHDT and CDR2 FYEKMQ (reference sequence). The CDR3 sequence is 14 residues long. CDR3 sequence: CATQRRASHTEAFF. CDR3 in DNA: TGTGCCACCCAAAGACGGGCCAGCCACACTGAAGCTTTCTTT. The full variable domain, rest sourced from reference TRBV13 and TRBJ1-1, is AAGVIQSPRHLIKEKRETATLKCYPIPRHDTVYWYQQGPGQDPQFLISFYEKMQSDKGSIPDRFSAQQFSDYHSELNMSSLELGDSALYFCATQRRASHTEAFFGQGTRLTVV.

In its sample, this clone was seen once. The chain employs TRBV19 and TRBJ2-1, with D hard to call. CDR3 size: 18 residues. Germline CDR1 is LNHDA and CDR2 is SQIVND (reference sequence). Trimming took 4 bases from V and 0 from J, leaving 19 bases between them. CDR3 sequence: CASSTFRVTTGSYNEQFF. The CDR3 DNA sequence: TGTGCCAGTAGTACCTTTAGGGTCACTACGGGCTCCTACAATGAGCAGTTCTTC. Combining the CDR3 with reference TRBV19 and TRBJ2-1 gives the whole variable domain DGGITQSPKYLFRKEGQNVTLSCEQNLNHDAMYWYRQDPGQGLRLIYYSQIVNDFQKGDIAEGYSVSREKKESFPLTVTSAQKNPTAFYLCASSTFRVTTGSYNEQFFGPGTRLTVL.

The chain is built from TRBV9 and TRBJ2-5; TRBD2 aligns across 13 bases. The CDR3 contains 23 residues. Germline values: CDR1 SGDLS, CDR2 YYNGEE. V lost 4 bases, J lost 5 bases, and 29 bases stayed unmatched. The CDR3 DNA reads as TGTGCCAGCAGCCCCACCTTGAGTGGACTAGCGGGAGTAGTTTGGGGGAGTGAGGAGACCCAGTACTTC. This encodes CASSPTLSGLAGVVWGSEETQYF.

This rearrangement joins TRBV7-9 to TRBJ1-5; D is perhaps TRBD1 (5 bases). The CDR3 runs to 15 residues. V was shortened by 1 base and J by 8 bases, with 15 bases between the two germline ends. Per the germline V gene, CDR1 is SEHNR and CDR2 is FQNEAQ (reference sequence). The CDR3 here is CASSLGDPGIEPQHF. The CDR3 DNA reads as TGTGCCAGCAGCTTAGGGGACCCCGGTATAGAGCCCCAGCATTTT.

The J gene is TRBJ2-1, the V gene TRBV7-3; the D call may be TRBD1 or TRBD2 (6 bases each). The CDR3 is 15 residues long. Germline V gene lookup returns CDR1 SGHTA and CDR2 FQGTGA. V gave up 0 bases and J gave up 5 bases, with 11 bases separating them. The chain's CDR3 is CASSLTGGLHNEQFF. The DNA of the CDR3 is TGTGCCAGCAGCTTAACGGGGGGCTTACACAATGAGCAGTTCTTC.

Here the CDR3 DNA reads TGTGCCAGCAGCCAAGTCTTGGGGACAGCCTATGGCTACACCTTC. As protein: CASSQVLGTAYGYTF. The chain employs TRBV14 and TRBJ1-2, with 7 bases lining up with TRBD1. There are 15 residues in the CDR3. Germline V CDR1 and CDR2: SGHDN, FVKESK. V gave up 1 base and J gave up 4 bases; unmatched junction bases: 6.

This CDR3 reads CASKRGASGTGDNEQFF. CDR3 nucleotide sequence: TGTGCCAGCAAGAGAGGGGCTAGCGGGACCGGCGACAATGAGCAGTTCTTC. The J gene is TRBJ2-1, the V gene TRBV7-9; TRBD2 agrees at 9 bases. J gave up 5 bases and V 7 bases, and 15 bases lay outside the gene matches. The germline CDR1 and CDR2 sequences are SEHNR and FQNEAQ (reference sequence). The CDR3 has 17 residues.

The CDR3 reads CASRREGNEQFF. CDR3 DNA sequence: TGCGCCAGCCGCAGGGAAGGGAATGAGCAGTTCTTC. V gene TRBV5-1 combines with J gene TRBJ2-1; a weak D match, TRBD1 (5 bases). The CDR3 extends over 12 amino acids. Germline CDR1 SGHRS, CDR2 YFSETQ. The ends were cut back, 7 bases at V and 7 bases at J, with 12 bases in the middle.

This clone was seen only once. V and J are TRBV5-1 and TRBJ2-1, with D unresolved. The V gene's germline CDR1 is SGHRS and CDR2 YFSETQ. The CDR3 is 14 residues long. Between the trimmed V and J ends, which lost 1 base and 10 bases, there was a span of 15 bases. The CDR3 DNA is TGCGCCAGCAGCTTGCTCTCGGGTATGTCGGAGCAGTTCTTC. Its protein product is CASSLLSGMSEQFF. Full variable domain (missing parts from reference TRBV5-1 and TRBJ2-1): KAGVTQTPRYLIKTRGQQVTLSCSPISGHRSVSWYQQTPGQGLQFLFEYFSETQRNKGNFPGRFSGRQFSNSRSEMNVSTLELGDSALYLCASSLLSGMSEQFFGPGTRLTVL.

The chain is built from TRBV27 and TRBJ2-7, with a weak D call TRBD1 (5 bases). This CDR3 contains 13 residues. Germline V lookup: CDR1 MNHEY, CDR2 SMNVEV (reference sequence). Trimming stripped 3 bases from V and 7 bases from J, with 13 bases between. The CDR3 sequence is CASSLGRAMEQYF. The DNA of the CDR3 is TGTGCCAGCAGTTTGGGCAGGGCTATGGAGCAGTACTTC.

V usage is TRBV11-2 and J usage is TRBJ2-5; D is uncertain. The V end was cut by 4 bases, the J end by 6 bases, with 9 bases between. The CDR3 length is 12 residues. Germline V CDR1 and CDR2: SGHAT, FQNNGV. The CDR3 DNA is TGTGCCAGCAGCTCGGTTTGGCAGACCCAGTACTTC. It yields the protein CASSSVWQTQYF.

The chain is built from TRBV18 and TRBJ2-7; no clear D. Trimming stripped 6 bases from V and 0 bases from J, with 18 bases between. CDR3 length equals 16 residues. Germline-derived CDR1 and CDR2 are KGHSH and LQKENI. The CDR3 reads CASSYPTGRSSYEQYF. The CDR3 nucleotides read TGTGCCAGCTCCTACCCCACCGGCAGGAGCTCCTACGAGCAGTACTTC.

CDR3 amino acids: CASSLHSGANTGELFF. Here the CDR3 DNA reads TGTGCCAGCAGCTTACATAGCGGGGCGAACACCGGGGAGCTGTTTTTT. V and J are TRBV7-2 and TRBJ2-2, with 8 nucleotides matching TRBD2. Unmatched junction bases numbered 2, after V lost 2 bases and J lost 0 bases. The CDR3 length is 16 residues. Germline lookup yields CDR1 SGHTA and CDR2 FQGNSA.

V gene TRBV15 combines with J gene TRBJ2-1, with D tentatively TRBD2 (6 bases). The CDR3 loop spans 14 amino acids. Germline CDR1 and CDR2: LNHNV and YYDKDF (reference sequence). V was trimmed by 3 bases and J by 4 bases, leaving 10 bases between them. The CDR3 DNA follows: TGTGCCACCAGCAGGGAAGGAGGGTACAATGAGCAGTTCTTC. This sequence encodes CATSREGGYNEQFF.

V gene TRBV7-9 combines with J gene TRBJ2-1; 13 bases match TRBD2. CDR3 length: 14 residues. Per germline, CDR1 SEHNR and CDR2 FQNEAQ (reference sequence). V lost 8 bases to trimming and J lost 6 bases; unmatched junction nucleotides: 4. Here the CDR3 DNA reads TGTGCCAGCTTGGGACTAGCGGGGAGCAATGAGCAGTTCTTC. Translated, it gives CASLGLAGSNEQFF.